This TCR beta chain emerged from a study of T cell changes during pregnancy in multiple sclerosis. Sequenced by immunoSEQ multiplex PCR; TCRdb stores in-frame clones only, minus some. Among fewer than 80,000 clones listed, approximately 95% were seen once. This CDR3 region has 16 residues. The germline CDR1 and CDR2 sequences are SGHAT and FQNNGV. V shed 0 bases and J 4 bases; nucleotides not matched to a gene: 4. This sequence was found in a female donor with multiple sclerosis, enrolled in a pregnancy study. This sequence joins TRBV11-2 and TRBJ2-5, with 11 bases identical to TRBD2. Sequenced here: CD4+ T cells from peripheral blood mononuclear cells, sampled after pregnancy. The CDR3 DNA sequence: TGTGCCAGCAGCTTAGATCAGCTAGCGGGAGGAGAGACCCAGTACTTC. This translates into CASSLDQLAGGETQYF.